Reported below is one T cell receptor (beta chain). Sample treatment: preoperative locoregional IRX-2 cytokine immunotherapy. Samples came from a phase Ib trial of preoperative locoregional IRX-2 cytokine immunotherapy. The method was immunoSEQ multiplex PCR; TCRdb's version includes in-frame clones alone and lacks a portion of them. The profile shows roughly 26,000 clones, approximately 78% of them singletons. The data belong to a study of preoperative IRX-2 immunotherapy in early breast cancer. The source material was lymph node tissue, sampled after IRX-2 immunotherapy. The origin of this receptor is a human donor with breast cancer.

CDR3: CASSATSYEQYF. CDR3 coding DNA: TGCGCCAGCTCGGCGACCTCCTACGAGCAGTACTTC. This sequence joins TRBV10-2 and TRBJ2-7; unclear D gene. Trimming left V 8 bases short and J 0 bases short, with 8 bases between. Germline CDR1 is WSHSY and CDR2 is SAAADI. The CDR3 loop spans 12 amino acids.